This T cell receptor beta chain was captured by sequencing in a study of blood T cell repertoires in COVID-19. Germline CDR1 SEHNR, CDR2 FQNEAQ (reference sequence). This CDR3 is built from 16 residues. Losses at the gene ends were 1 base for V and 6 bases for J; bases not matched to a gene: 10. The data were produced by immunoSEQ multiplex PCR, yet TCRdb's version contains in-frame clones alone and is incomplete. This table has approximately 250,000 clones, around 90% appearing once. The source is a woman between 65 and 79 years old with COVID-19, enrolled during active disease. Sequencing used peripheral blood. The chain combines TRBV7-9 with TRBJ2-5; TRBD2 aligns across 8 bases. CDR3 in amino acids: CASSLVGAGAGQTQYF. CDR3 DNA sequence: TGTGCCAGCAGCTTAGTGGGAGCGGGAGCGGGACAGACCCAGTACTTC.